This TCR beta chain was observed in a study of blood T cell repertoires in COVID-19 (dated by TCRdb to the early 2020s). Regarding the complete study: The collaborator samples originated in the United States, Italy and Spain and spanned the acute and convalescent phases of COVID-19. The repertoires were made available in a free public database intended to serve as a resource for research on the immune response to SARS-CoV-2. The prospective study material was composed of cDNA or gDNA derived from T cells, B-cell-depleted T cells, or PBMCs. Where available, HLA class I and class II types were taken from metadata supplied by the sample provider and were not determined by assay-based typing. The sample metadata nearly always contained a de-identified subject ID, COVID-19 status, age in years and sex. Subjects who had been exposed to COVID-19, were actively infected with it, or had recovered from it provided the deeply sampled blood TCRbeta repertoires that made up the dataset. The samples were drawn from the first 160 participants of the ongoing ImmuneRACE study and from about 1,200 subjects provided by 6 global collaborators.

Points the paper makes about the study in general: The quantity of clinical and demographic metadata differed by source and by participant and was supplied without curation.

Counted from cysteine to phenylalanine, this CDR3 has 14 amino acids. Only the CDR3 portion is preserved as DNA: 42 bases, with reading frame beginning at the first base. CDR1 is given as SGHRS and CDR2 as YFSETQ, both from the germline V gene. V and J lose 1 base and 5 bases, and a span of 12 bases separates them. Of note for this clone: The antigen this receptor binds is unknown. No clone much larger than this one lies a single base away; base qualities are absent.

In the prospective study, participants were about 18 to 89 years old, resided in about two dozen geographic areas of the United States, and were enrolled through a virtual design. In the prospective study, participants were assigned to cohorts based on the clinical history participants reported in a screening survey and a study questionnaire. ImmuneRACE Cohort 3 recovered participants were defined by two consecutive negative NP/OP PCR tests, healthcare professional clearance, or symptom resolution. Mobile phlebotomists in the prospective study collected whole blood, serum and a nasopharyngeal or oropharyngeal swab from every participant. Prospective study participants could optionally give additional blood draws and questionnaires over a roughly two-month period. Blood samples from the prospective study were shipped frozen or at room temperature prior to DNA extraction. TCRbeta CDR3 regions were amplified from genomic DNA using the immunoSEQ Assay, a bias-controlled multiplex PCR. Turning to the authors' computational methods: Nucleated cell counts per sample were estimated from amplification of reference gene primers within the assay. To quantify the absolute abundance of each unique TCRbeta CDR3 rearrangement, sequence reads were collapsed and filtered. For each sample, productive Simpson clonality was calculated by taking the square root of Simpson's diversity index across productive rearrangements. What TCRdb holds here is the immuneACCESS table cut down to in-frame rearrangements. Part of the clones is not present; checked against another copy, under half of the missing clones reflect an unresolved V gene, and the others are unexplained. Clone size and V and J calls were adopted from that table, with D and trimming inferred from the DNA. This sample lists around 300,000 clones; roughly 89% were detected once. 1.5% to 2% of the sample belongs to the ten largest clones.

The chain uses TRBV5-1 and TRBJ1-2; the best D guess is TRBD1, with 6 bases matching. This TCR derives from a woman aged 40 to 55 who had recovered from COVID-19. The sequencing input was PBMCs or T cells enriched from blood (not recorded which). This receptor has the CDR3 CASSLISQGYGYTF. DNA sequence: TGCGCCAGCAGCTTGATTTCACAGGGTTATGGCTACACCTTC.